This T cell receptor beta chain is drawn from a study of T-cell memory formation after mild COVID-19. The V end lost 2 bases, the J end lost 6 bases, and 4 bases lay between the germline ends. The germline V gene encodes CDR1 SGHVS and CDR2 FNYEAQ. The CDR3 has 12 residues. In this sample, this clonotype turned up many times. One entry per CDR3 protein results from TCRdb running MiXCR on the 5' RACE reads. The data show 350,000 to 450,000 distinct CDR3 sequences, approximately 25% seen once. This TCR derives from an adult woman who had mild COVID-19 (a few samples of this study predate the infection). Cell type and time point are not known. The material sequenced was PBMCs or a T cell subset sorted from them (not recorded which). The V call is TRBV7-6, the J call TRBJ2-2; D is ambiguous. CDR3 coding DNA: TGTGCCAGCAGCTTACAATCCGGGGAGCTGTTTTTT. This gives the protein CASSLQSGELFF.